The rows below give T cell receptor beta chains drawn from one sample of a study of beta chain features in type 1 diabetes. Data came from immunoSEQ multiplex PCR; TCRdb stores just in-frame clones and leaves some out. This table has a few hundred thousand clones, about a tenth appearing once. Material for sequencing was central memory CD4+ T cells from blood. The source is a man aged 18 to 35 in good health. CDR3s include the opening cysteine and the closing phenylalanine or tryptophan. Fields, in order: J gene, D gene, clone size, V gene, CDR3 protein, CDR3 DNA. D genes are given only for firm matches. The size of a clone is reported for some rows only, either as once, few or many, or as a class for expanded clones.

J: TRBJ2-7
D: TRBD1
size: few
V: TRBV10-3
CDR3: CAIRVMQGASEQYF
DNA: TGTGCCATCAGGGTAATGCAGGGGGCCTCCGAGCAGTACTTC

J: TRBJ2-3
D: .
size: few
V: TRBV9
CDR3: CASSAAQDTQYF
DNA: TGTGCCAGCAGCGCCGCTCAAGATACGCAGTATTTT

J: TRBJ2-5
D: TRBD1
size: .
V: TRBV7-9
CDR3: CASSFGQAGYETQYF
DNA: TGTGCCAGCAGCTTTGGACAGGCCGGGTATGAGACCCAGTACTTC

J: TRBJ2-5
D: .
size: .
V: TRBV28
CDR3: CATYTPIQETQYF
DNA: TGTGCCACCTATACACCGATCCAAGAGACCCAGTACTTC

J: TRBJ2-1
D: TRBD2
size: .
V: TRBV18
CDR3: CASSPRREMRYEQFF
DNA: TGTGCCAGCTCACCGCGGCGGGAGATGAGGTATGAGCAGTTCTTC

J: TRBJ1-1
D: .
size: few
V: TRBV27
CDR3: CASSARQAGRTEAFF
DNA: TGTGCCAGCAGTGCCCGACAGGCAGGGCGCACTGAAGCTTTCTTT

J: TRBJ1-5
D: .
size: .
V: TRBV6-6
CDR3: CASSPGVGGNQPQHF
DNA: TGTGCCAGCAGCCCAGGGGTAGGGGGCAATCAGCCCCAGCATTTT

J: TRBJ2-7
D: .
size: .
V: TRBV14
CDR3: CASSPQANRREQYF
DNA: TGTGCCAGCAGCCCCCAAGCGAATCGGCGCGAGCAGTACTTC

J: TRBJ1-3
D: .
size: few
V: TRBV29-1
CDR3: CSVGGISGNTIYF
DNA: TGCAGCGTTGGCGGGATCTCTGGAAACACCATATATTTT

J: TRBJ2-7
D: TRBD1
size: few
V: TRBV2
CDR3: CASSRTGGYEQYF
DNA: TGTGCCAGCAGTAGGACAGGCGGCTACGAGCAGTACTTC

J: TRBJ2-7
D: .
size: few
V: TRBV30
CDR3: CAWSGLGYEQYF
DNA: TGTGCCTGGAGTGGACTGGGGTACGAGCAGTACTTC

J: TRBJ1-2
D: TRBD1
size: few
V: TRBV5-1
CDR3: CASSYDGTAARDGYTF
DNA: TGCGCCAGCAGCTATGACGGGACAGCGGCCCGCGATGGCTACACCTTC

J: TRBJ2-1
D: .
size: few
V: TRBV28
CDR3: CASSLELRGRMNEQFF
DNA: TGTGCCAGCAGTTTAGAACTACGGGGACGGATGAATGAGCAGTTCTTC

J: TRBJ1-2
D: .
size: .
V: TRBV6-1
CDR3: CASSERDGWGYGYTF
DNA: TGTGCCAGCAGTGAGCGGGACGGGTGGGGCTATGGCTACACCTTC

J: TRBJ2-7
D: .
size: many
V: TRBV5-1
CDR3: CASSPLDSTSSYEQYF
DNA: TGCGCCAGCAGCCCCCTTGACAGCACGAGCTCCTACGAGCAGTACTTC

J: TRBJ1-5
D: .
size: few
V: TRBV30
CDR3: CAWRQQGMGQPQHF
DNA: TGTGCCTGGAGGCAGCAGGGGATGGGGCAGCCCCAGCATTTT

J: TRBJ2-5
D: TRBD1
size: many
V: TRBV7-2
CDR3: CASSAPWTGEETQYF
DNA: TGTGCCAGCAGTGCCCCGTGGACAGGGGAAGAGACCCAGTACTTC

J: TRBJ2-2
D: TRBD2
size: few
V: TRBV7-9
CDR3: CASSYGLAGNTGELFF
DNA: TGTGCCAGCAGCTACGGACTAGCAGGGAACACCGGGGAGCTGTTTTTT

J: TRBJ2-1
D: TRBD1
size: few
V: TRBV9
CDR3: CASSGGQGRDEQFF
DNA: TGTGCCAGCAGCGGCGGACAGGGTAGGGATGAGCAGTTCTTC

J: TRBJ2-1
D: .
size: few
V: TRBV5-1
CDR3: CASSIRPSDASNEQFF
DNA: TGCGCCAGCAGCATCAGGCCTAGCGATGCCTCCAATGAGCAGTTCTTC

J: TRBJ2-1
D: .
size: few
V: TRBV2
CDR3: CASSLVTGWSSSYNEQFF
DNA: TGTGCCAGCAGTCTCGTAACGGGGTGGAGTAGCTCCTACAATGAGCAGTTCTTC

J: TRBJ1-4
D: .
size: few
V: TRBV5-8
CDR3: CASRSGTANEKLFF
DNA: TGTGCCAGCAGGAGTGGGACGGCAAATGAAAAACTGTTTTTT

J: TRBJ2-7
D: .
size: few
V: TRBV7-9
CDR3: CASSLEITRAEQYF
DNA: TGTGCCAGCAGCTTAGAAATTACCAGGGCCGAGCAGTACTTC

J: TRBJ1-2
D: TRBD1
size: many
V: TRBV18
CDR3: CASSGTGGPYGYTF
DNA: TGTGCCAGCTCGGGGACAGGCGGTCCCTATGGCTACACCTTC